Below, 22 T cell receptor beta chains from the same sample are listed, as sequenced in a study of cytomegalovirus exposure and HLA in healthy donors. The study ran its PCR with 60 Vbeta and 13 Jbeta primers. Assay: immunoSEQ multiplex PCR; the TCRdb copy retains only in-frame clones and omits some. The repertoire consists of approximately 140,000 clones, with roughly four fifths occurring once and the leading ten covering 1% to 1.5%. The sequencing sample was made of PBMCs. The receptor set was obtained from a boy aged 5 to 17 in good health and CMV-seronegative.

The chain joins TRBV5-1 to TRBJ2-7; TRBD1 matches at 7 bases. The CDR3 runs to 14 residues. Germline CDR1 SGHRS, CDR2 YFSETQ. Trimming removed 0 bases from V and 5 bases from J; junction bases left unmatched: 5. The CDR3 loop is CASSLGTGADEQYF. The CDR3 DNA sequence: TGCGCCAGCAGCTTGGGGACAGGAGCGGACGAGCAGTACTTC.

The CDR3 DNA reads TGTGCCAGCTCACAAACGCACGTGAGGGAAGAGACCCAGTACTTC. It yields the protein CASSQTHVREETQYF. The J gene is TRBJ2-5, the V gene TRBV18, with D perhaps TRBD2 (5 bases). CDR3 length: 15 amino acids. Germline V gene data show CDR1 as KGHSH and CDR2 as LQKENI. V was trimmed by 4 bases and J by 3 bases, leaving 15 bases between them.

J is TRBJ2-7 and V is TRBV30; D might be TRBD2 (5 bases). The CDR3 covers 12 residues. V lost 3 bases, J lost 4 bases, and 10 bases lay in between. Germline V CDR1 and CDR2: GTSNPN, SVGIG (reference sequence). The CDR3 here is CAWSSLAYEQYF. The CDR3 DNA sequence: TGTGCCTGGAGCAGTCTAGCATACGAGCAGTACTTC. The variable domain in full, completed from reference TRBV30 and TRBJ2-7, reads SQTIHQWPATLVQPVGSPLSLECTVEGTSNPNLYWYRQAAGRGLQLLFYSVGIGQISSEVPQNLSASRPQDRQFILSSKKLLLSDSGFYLCAWSSLAYEQYFGPGTRLTVT.

This sequence joins TRBV9 and TRBJ1-1, with unresolved D. CDR1 is SGDLS and CDR2 is YYNGEE in the germline V gene. The V gene lost 4 bases and the J gene lost 1 base, with 11 bases spanning the gap. The CDR3 runs to 14 residues. Here the CDR3 reads CASSPTGSNTEAFF. As DNA, the CDR3 is TGTGCCAGCAGCCCCACGGGGTCGAACACTGAAGCTTTCTTT.

V is TRBV2 and J is TRBJ1-1; D may be TRBD1 (6 bases). This CDR3 comprises 13 residues. V lost 6 bases to trimming and J lost 4 bases, with 12 bases between them. Germline V gene sequence: CDR1 SNHLY, CDR2 FYNNEI. CDR3 DNA sequence: TGTGCCAGCAGGAGGGACATTGGCACTGAAGCTTTCTTT. Translation: CASRRDIGTEAFF.

The CDR3: CASSLSASGDPYEQYF. The CDR3 coding sequence is TGTGCCAGCAGCTTATCTGCTAGCGGGGATCCCTACGAGCAGTACTTC. The chain carries TRBV13 and TRBJ2-7, with 9 bases aligning to TRBD2. Losses at the gene ends were 2 bases for V and 2 bases for J; bases not matched to a gene: 7. The CDR3 spans 16 residues. CDR1 PRHDT and CDR2 FYEKMQ come from the germline V gene (reference sequence).

The J gene is TRBJ2-3, the V gene TRBV4-1; tentatively, D is TRBD2 (6 bases). With 6 bases removed from V and 2 bases from J, the gap between germline ends came to 18 bases. There are 16 residues in the CDR3. CDR1 is MGHRA and CDR2 is YSYEKL in the germline V gene. In nucleotides, the CDR3 is TGCGCCAGCAGGCGTGGAGGGAATGATTACACAGATACGCAGTATTTT. This encodes CASRRGGNDYTDTQYF.

CDR3 DNA sequence: TGTGCCTGGGATCCCGGGACAGGGCCCACAGATACGCAGTATTTT. Translation: CAWDPGTGPTDTQYF. This chain links TRBV30 with TRBJ2-3; the match to TRBD1 covers 9 bases. CDR3 length equals 15 residues. J lost 2 bases, V lost 5 bases, and 8 bases had no gene match. Germline CDR1 GTSNPN, CDR2 SVGIG (reference sequence).

This clone was observed a few times. The V gene is TRBV2, the J gene TRBJ1-1, with D hard to call. The CDR3 has 13 amino acids. Per the germline V gene, CDR1 is SNHLY and CDR2 is FYNNEI. The V and J ends lost 4 bases and 1 base respectively, with 7 bases between them. The CDR3 bases are TGTGCCAGCAGTGGTGACTGGAACACTGAAGCTTTCTTT. This codes for CASSGDWNTEAFF.

The V gene is TRBV6-5, the J gene TRBJ2-1; 9 nucleotides match TRBD2. CDR3 size: 15 residues. Trimming cost V 6 bases and J 9 bases; bases outside gene matches: 12. Per germline, CDR1 MNHEY and CDR2 SVGAGI. This CDR3 reads CASRGTSYGSGEQFF. Written as DNA, the CDR3 is TGTGCCAGCAGGGGGACTAGCTATGGGTCCGGTGAGCAGTTCTTC.

The rearrangement uses TRBV9 and TRBJ2-7, with 11 bases identical to TRBD1. CDR1 SGDLS and CDR2 YYNGEE come from the germline V gene. V gave up 4 bases and J gave up 7 bases; unmatched junction bases: 10. The CDR3 has 15 residues. The chain's CDR3 is CASSLPGQGVVEQYF. The CDR3 nucleotides read TGTGCCAGCAGCTTACCGGGACAGGGGGTGGTGGAGCAGTACTTC.

The chain employs TRBV6-1 and TRBJ2-1; TRBD2 agrees at 12 bases. The CDR3 loop spans 16 amino acids. CDR1 is MNHNS and CDR2 is SASEGT in the germline V gene. The junction had 3 bases not matched to a gene; V was cut back by 4 bases and J by 2 bases. This CDR3 reads CASSGLAGDPYNEQFF. DNA for the CDR3: TGTGCCAGCAGTGGACTAGCGGGAGACCCCTACAATGAGCAGTTCTTC.

The CDR3 spells CASSPGDREISGNTIYF. The CDR3 coding sequence is TGTGCCAGCAGTCCTGGGGACAGGGAGATCTCTGGAAACACCATATATTTT. The V call is TRBV25-1, the J call TRBJ1-3, with 9 nucleotides matching TRBD1. Trimming cost V 5 bases and J 0 bases; bases outside gene matches: 8. CDR1 is MGHDK, CDR2 SYGVNS, per germline. The CDR3 length is 17 residues.

With respect to this clone: At one of its ends the junction is not consistent with the germline gene, which may arise from a read error. V and J are TRBV2 and TRBJ1-5; TRBD1 agrees at 8 bases. CDR3 length: 14 amino acids. The germline V gene has CDR1 SNHLY and CDR2 FYNNEI. This chain's CDR3 is CASSPAGGKQPQHF. The CDR3 bases are TGTGCCAGCAGCCCGGCAGGGGGCAAGCAGCCCCAGCATTTT.

The gene calls are TRBV23-1 and TRBJ2-7; D gene ambiguous. TRBV23-1 counts as an open reading frame of uncertain function. The germline V and J ends were trimmed by 2 bases and 4 bases, with 15 bases remaining between them. The CDR3 extends over 15 amino acids. CDR3 DNA: TGCGCCAGCAGTCAAGGCACAGCCGATGCATACGAGCAGTACTTC. Translating gives CASSQGTADAYEQYF.

CDR3 residues: CASSPTPPQGNQPQHF. DNA of the CDR3: TGTGCCAGCTCACCAACACCACCACAGGGCAATCAGCCCCAGCATTTT. J is TRBJ1-5 and V is TRBV18; a weak D match, TRBD1 (5 bases). V was shortened by 2 bases and J by 2 bases, with 13 bases between the two germline ends. Germline-derived CDR1 and CDR2 are KGHSH and LQKENI. The CDR3 contains 16 residues.

There are a few counts of this clone. The chain links TRBV25-1 to TRBJ1-2, with a possible D match to TRBD1 (6 bases). The CDR3 sequence is 13 residues long. V lost 8 bases and J lost 6, with 16 bases in between. Per germline, CDR1 MGHDK and CDR2 SYGVNS. Written as DNA, the CDR3 is TGTGCCAGCGGAAAAGAGGGGGACAATGGCTACACCTTC. Protein sequence: CASGKEGDNGYTF.

As DNA, the CDR3 is TGTGCCAGCAGCTTCCAGGCCGGGAGAGAGCAGTTCTTC. Residues: CASSFQAGREQFF. This chain joins TRBV11-3 and TRBJ2-1, with a weak D call TRBD2 (6 bases). The CDR3 totals 13 residues. V gave up 3 bases and J gave up 10 bases, with 13 bases separating them. Germline lookup yields CDR1 SGHNT and CDR2 YENEEA.

This chain joins TRBV6-1 and TRBJ1-5; the D is unclear. Trimming pared 7 bases from V and 4 bases from J, leaving 14 bases between. The CDR3 sequence is 14 residues long. Germline V gene lookup returns CDR1 MNHNS and CDR2 SASEGT. The CDR3 here is CASTPGGGNQPQHF. As DNA, the CDR3 is TGTGCCAGCACTCCCGGAGGAGGAAATCAGCCCCAGCATTTT.

The chain uses TRBV11-1 and TRBJ2-2, with D tentatively TRBD2 (5 bases). From germline, CDR1 is SGHAT and CDR2 FQDESV (reference sequence). The CDR3 extends over 15 amino acids. The V and J ends lost 1 base and 5 bases respectively, with 11 bases between them. In nucleotides, the CDR3 is TGTGCCAGCAGCTTAGGAGGGAGTCGGACCGGGGAGCTGTTTTTT. This encodes CASSLGGSRTGELFF. Together with reference TRBV11-1 and TRBJ2-2, the CDR3 gives the full variable domain: EAEVAQSPRYKITEKSQAVAFWCDPISGHATLYWYRQILGQGPELLVQFQDESVVDDSQLPKDRFSAERLKGVDSTLKIQPAELGDSAMYLCASSLGGSRTGELFFGEGSRLTVL.

This sequence joins TRBV18 and TRBJ2-3; 13 bases are shared with TRBD2. The V and J ends lost 6 bases and 4 bases, in that order; junction bases with no gene match: 10. Germline loops: CDR1 KGHSH, CDR2 LQKENI. The CDR3 runs 17 residues. CDR3 region: CASSPGLAGVLPDTQYF. CDR3 nucleotide sequence: TGTGCCAGCTCGCCTGGACTAGCGGGAGTTTTGCCAGATACGCAGTATTTT.

This chain uses TRBV7-6 with TRBJ1-5; no reliable D call. The CDR3 is 15 amino acids. The V end was cut by 1 base, the J end by 4 bases, with 11 bases between. CDR1 and CDR2 from the germline V gene are SGHVS and FNYEAQ. CDR3 amino acids: CASSLEGWRNQPQHF. The CDR3 region has the DNA TGTGCCAGCAGCTTAGAAGGTTGGAGGAATCAGCCCCAGCATTTT.